The subject of this entry is one T cell receptor (beta chain). This clonotype is described as large (0.1 to 1%). Its antigen target is currently unknown. Base qualities are not at hand, and no much larger clone is one base apart. The data derive from a study. Sequencing relied on an Illumina MiSeq. TCRdb ran its own pipeline on the public reads, namely fastp trimming at Q25 and MiXCR clone calling, and kept in-frame beta chains. Rows merge per CDR3 protein into single entries with the most common DNA and genes. For this sample there are about 920 distinct CDR3 sequences; roughly 6% appear just once. The ten largest clones take up approximately 15% of the sample. From the cysteine through the phenylalanine, the CDR3 covers 15 amino acids. Only the CDR3 DNA is retained, 45 bases long and in frame from the first base. CDR1 SNHLY and CDR2 FYNNEI are derived from the germline V gene. The junction shows trimming of 5 bases on V and 2 bases on J, and the gene matches do not reach 8 bases of it.

The chain was built from TRBV2 and TRBJ2-7; the central 8 bases match TRBD2. The TCR comes from a human donor with rheumatoid arthritis. The sequenced sample was CD4+ T cells from synovial fluid. The CDR3 region reads CASSTRGSGAYEQYF. The sequence in DNA is TGTGCCAGCAGTACCCGGGGTAGCGGGGCCTACGAGCAGTACTTC.